The 27 T cell receptor beta chains below were found in one sample sequenced in a study of cytomegalovirus exposure and HLA in healthy donors. With 60 Vbeta and 13 Jbeta primers, the PCR was carried out. Sequencing was performed with immunoSEQ multiplex PCR; in TCRdb, only in-frame clones are kept and a portion is missing. The sample lists 200,000 to 250,000 clones, around 85% occurring once. The sample consisted of PBMCs. The receptors shown here come from a human donor in good health.

Concerning this clone itself: The junction departs from the called germline gene at one end, perhaps through a read error. The rearrangement joins TRBV7-9 to TRBJ2-5; possible D gene TRBD1, 5 bases. Germline V gene sequence: CDR1 SEHNR, CDR2 FQNEAQ (reference sequence). This CDR3 is 13 amino acids long. This CDR3 reads CSSSFQGLGSQYF. The CDR3, as DNA: TGTTCCAGCAGCTTTCAGGGTCTAGGGTCCCAGTACTTC.

This chain connects TRBV7-9 to TRBJ2-1; 9 bases align to TRBD2. V trimming: 1 base; J trimming: 8 bases; junction bases outside the gene matches: 3. CDR1 is SEHNR, CDR2 FQNEAQ, per germline (reference sequence). The CDR3 runs to 14 residues. The chain's CDR3 is CASSLDRTSDEQFF. CDR3 nucleotides: TGTGCCAGCAGCTTAGACCGGACTAGCGATGAGCAGTTCTTC.

This clone has a handful of counts. The rearrangement uses TRBV7-8 and TRBJ1-5; a weak D match, TRBD1 (6 bases). The CDR3 has 14 residues. The V gene's germline CDR1 is SGHVS and CDR2 FQNEAQ. V was pared by 5 bases and J by 4 bases, with 12 bases between. The CDR3 DNA reads as TGTGCCAGCAGCCTCGGGACAAGTAATCAGCCCCAGCATTTT. It translates to CASSLGTSNQPQHF.

This chain uses TRBV11-3 with TRBJ2-2; maybe TRBD2 (5 bases). The ends were cut back, 5 bases at V and 3 bases at J, with 16 bases in the middle. CDR3 size: 16 residues. Germline CDR1 and CDR2: SGHNT and YENEEA. In DNA form, the CDR3 reads TGTGCCAGCAGCATCCTGATGCCGGAGGACACCGGGGAGCTGTTTTTT. Amino acid sequence: CASSILMPEDTGELFF.

The V call is TRBV5-6, the J call TRBJ2-1; 8 positions match TRBD1. Germline lookup yields CDR1 SGHDT and CDR2 YYEEEE. The CDR3 runs 17 residues. V lost 4 bases, J lost 4 bases, and 13 bases stayed unmatched. In DNA form, the CDR3 reads TGTGCCAGCAGCCCCAGGGGGCCGCAACCGGGATACAATGAGCAGTTCTTC. It yields the protein CASSPRGPQPGYNEQFF.

The chain is built from TRBV4-1 and TRBJ1-4; 9 bases are shared with TRBD1. Germline CDR1 MGHRA, CDR2 YSYEKL. The CDR3 consists of 16 residues. V trimming: 1 base; J trimming: 3 bases; junction bases outside the gene matches: 3. The CDR3 here is CASSQVQGAANEKLFF. CDR3 sequence (DNA): TGCGCCAGCAGCCAAGTACAGGGGGCGGCTAATGAAAAACTGTTTTTT.

The chain uses TRBV5-5 and TRBJ2-3; 13 bases agree with TRBD2. CDR3 length: 13 residues. Germline loops: CDR1 SGHKS, CDR2 YYEKEE (reference sequence). Trimming removed 7 bases from V and 10 bases from J; junction bases left unmatched: 6. The CDR3 region is CASGTSGALAQYF. The CDR3 nucleotides read TGTGCCAGCGGGACTAGCGGGGCCCTCGCGCAGTATTTT. Variable domain in full (rest from reference TRBV5-5 and TRBJ2-3): DAGVTQSPTHLIKTRGQQVTLRCSPISGHKSVSWYQQVLGQGPQFIFQYYEKEERGRGNFPDRFSARQFPNYSSELNVNALLLGDSALYLCASGTSGALAQYFGPGTRLTVL.

About this clone: A read error may account for a junction end that differs from germline. This sequence joins TRBV7-3 and TRBJ2-5; D not resolved. CDR1 and CDR2 from the germline V gene are SGHTA and FQGTGA. This CDR3 is 15 amino acids long. In DNA form, the CDR3 reads TGTTCCAGCAGCTTAGGAACGGGTTCCCAAGAGACCCAGTACTTC. Translation gives CSSSLGTGSQETQYF.

J is TRBJ1-5 and V is TRBV28; 7 bases line up with TRBD1. V was clipped by 2 bases and J by 0 bases; unmatched bases: 10. The V gene's germline CDR1 is MDHEN and CDR2 SYDVKM. The CDR3 consists of 18 residues. In nucleotides, the CDR3 is TGTGCCAGCAGTTTAGCCGCCGGCAGGGGGTATAGCAATCAGCCCCAGCATTTT. It is translated as CASSLAAGRGYSNQPQHF.

This chain uses TRBV29-1 with TRBJ2-7; maybe TRBD2 (5 bases). The germline gives CDR1 SQVTM, CDR2 ANQGSEA. V was clipped by 0 bases and J by 1 base, with 13 bases between them. This CDR3 has 15 residues. In nucleotides, the CDR3 is TGCAGCGTTGAAGATCGGACGCGGGCGTCCTACGAGCAGTACTTC. It codes for CSVEDRTRASYEQYF.

The chain uses TRBV11-2 and TRBJ2-2; TRBD1 matches at 8 bases. CDR1 and CDR2 from the germline V gene are SGHAT and FQNNGV. The CDR3 length is 13 residues. The trim removed 7 bases at V and 6 bases at J, leaving 4 bases unmatched. CDR3 protein: CASTDRGPGELFF. CDR3 nucleotides: TGTGCCAGCACCGACAGGGGCCCCGGGGAGCTGTTTTTT.

This chain connects TRBV2 to TRBJ2-7; TRBD1 is a possible D gene (5 bases). The V end was cut by 5 bases, the J end by 4 bases, with 15 bases between. Looked up from germline, CDR1 is SNHLY and CDR2 is FYNNEI. The CDR3 spans 14 residues. CDR3 nucleotide sequence: TGTGCCAGCAGTAGGTCGCAGGGTCTATACGAGCAGTACTTC. Encoded protein: CASSRSQGLYEQYF.

CDR3 loop: CASSLDLQRYGYTF. Written as DNA, the CDR3 is TGTGCCAGCAGCTTAGACTTGCAGCGCTATGGCTACACCTTC. The rearrangement joins TRBV7-2 to TRBJ1-2; D is uncertain. From germline, CDR1 is SGHTA and CDR2 FQGNSA. The CDR3 totals 14 residues. Trimming took off 1 base at V and 4 bases at J, with 10 bases between the two ends.

The rearrangement uses TRBV15 and TRBJ1-5, with D unresolved. The CDR3 is made up of 15 amino acids. V was clipped by 0 bases and J by 4 bases, with 10 bases between them. Germline lookup yields CDR1 LNHNV and CDR2 YYDKDF (reference sequence). This CDR3 is CATSRDSGRNQPQHF. For the CDR3, the DNA is TGTGCCACCAGCAGAGATTCAGGCAGGAATCAGCCCCAGCATTTT.

The rearrangement uses TRBV6-5 and TRBJ2-1; 9 positions match TRBD1. V dropped 6 bases and J dropped 0; count of bases not matched to a gene: 3. Germline loops: CDR1 MNHEY, CDR2 SVGAGI. The CDR3 loop spans 15 amino acids. The CDR3 protein is CASRKGQGSYNEQFF. Written as DNA, the CDR3 is TGTGCCAGCAGAAAGGGACAGGGCTCCTACAATGAGCAGTTCTTC.

J is TRBJ2-3 and V is TRBV2; weak D call: TRBD2 (6 bases). This CDR3 is 17 amino acids long. The V gene's germline CDR1 is SNHLY and CDR2 FYNNEI. Trimming shortened V by 0 bases and J by 7 bases, and 20 bases separated the two germline ends. The CDR3 sequence: CASSEAWRTGGSNTQYF. CDR3 in DNA: TGTGCCAGCAGTGAAGCGTGGAGGACTGGAGGGTCGAATACGCAGTATTTT.

The rearrangement links TRBV19 to TRBJ2-6, with 9 bases aligning to TRBD1. V lost 5 bases and J lost 0; bases outside the gene matches: 2. This CDR3 comprises 16 residues. Looked up from germline, CDR1 is LNHDA and CDR2 is SQIVND (reference sequence). The CDR3 DNA follows: TGTGCCAGTAGTTCGACAGGGGGCTCTGGGGCCAACGTCCTGACTTTC. It codes for CASSSTGGSGANVLTF.

The chain recombines TRBV28 with TRBJ1-5; 7 bases match TRBD1. The CDR3 runs 14 residues. With 5 bases clipped from V and 5 bases from J, the junction kept 6 bases outside the gene matches. In germline, CDR1 is MDHEN, CDR2 SYDVKM. The CDR3 sequence: CASSPGTEHQPQHF. CDR3 nucleotide sequence: TGTGCCAGCAGTCCCGGGACAGAGCATCAGCCCCAGCATTTT.

The V gene is TRBV19, the J gene TRBJ2-7, with D maybe TRBD1 (5 bases). Germline CDR1 is LNHDA and CDR2 is SQIVND (reference sequence). The CDR3 extends over 12 amino acids. V shed 10 bases and J shed 4 bases, with 14 bases lying between them. The CDR3 nucleotides read TGTGCCACCAGTATTAGGGGATACGAGCAGTACTTC. It yields the protein CATSIRGYEQYF.

The chain links TRBV4-1 to TRBJ2-1; D is perhaps TRBD1 (6 bases). V dropped 8 bases and J dropped 3 bases, with 17 bases sitting between them. The germline gives CDR1 MGHRA, CDR2 YSYEKL. CDR3 length: 15 residues. The CDR3 DNA is TGCGCCAGCGAAGGGGTCAGGGGCGGCTACAATGAGCAGTTCTTC. This gives the protein CASEGVRGGYNEQFF.

The CDR3 loop is CASSEFTSGHSYEQYF. The CDR3 region has the DNA TGTGCCAGCAGTGAATTCACTAGCGGACACTCCTACGAGCAGTACTTC. V and J are TRBV25-1 and TRBJ2-7; 8 bases fit TRBD2. With 1 base clipped from V and 0 bases from J, the junction kept 5 bases outside the gene matches. This CDR3 contains 16 residues. Germline CDR1 MGHDK, CDR2 SYGVNS.

The chain carries TRBV9 and TRBJ1-1; D is possibly TRBD1 (6 bases). From germline, CDR1 is SGDLS and CDR2 YYNGEE. CDR3 length equals 12 residues. With 0 bases removed from V and 8 bases from J, the gap between germline ends came to 8 bases. The CDR3 coding sequence is TGTGCCAGCAGCGTAGGGCAGGGGGAAGCTTTCTTT. Its translation is CASSVGQGEAFF.

The V gene is TRBV5-1, the J gene TRBJ2-7; 14 bases map to TRBD2. The V gene end was trimmed by 3 bases and the J gene end by 2 bases; junction bases not matched to a gene: 10. This CDR3 has 18 amino acids. In germline, CDR1 is SGHRS, CDR2 YFSETQ. The CDR3 DNA reads as TGCGCCAGCAGCTCGGGACTAGCGGGAGTAAGGGCAACCTACGAGCAGTACTTC. This sequence encodes CASSSGLAGVRATYEQYF.

The gene calls are TRBV4-1 and TRBJ2-5; TRBD1 aligns across 7 bases. CDR1 is MGHRA, CDR2 YSYEKL, per germline. After removal of 3 bases from V and 2 bases from J, the junction contained 6 bases not matched to a gene. The CDR3 totals 15 residues. The CDR3 loop reads CASSHRTGGQETQYF. The CDR3 bases are TGCGCCAGCAGCCATCGGACAGGCGGTCAAGAGACCCAGTACTTC.

The chain is built from TRBV7-9 and TRBJ2-5; 7 nucleotides agree with TRBD2. The CDR3 is 16 amino acids. The V gene end was trimmed by 1 base and the J gene end by 2 bases; junction bases not matched to a gene: 7. The germline V gene has CDR1 SEHNR and CDR2 FQNEAQ (reference sequence). As DNA, the CDR3 is TGTGCCAGCAGCTTAGGAAGTAGCGGGCGACAAGAGACCCAGTACTTC. This codes for CASSLGSSGRQETQYF.

This chain uses TRBV7-8 with TRBJ1-4; 9 nucleotides match TRBD1. The germline V gene has CDR1 SGHVS and CDR2 FQNEAQ. The CDR3 extends over 16 amino acids. After removal of 4 bases from V and 7 bases from J, the junction contained 10 bases not matched to a gene. CDR3 DNA sequence: TGTGCCAGCAGCTCGACGCCGGGACAGGGACCTGAAAAACTGTTTTTT. This codes for CASSSTPGQGPEKLFF.

The J gene is TRBJ1-1, the V gene TRBV2, with 8 positions matching TRBD1. J gave up 6 bases and V 6 bases, and 6 bases lay outside the gene matches. In germline, CDR1 is SNHLY, CDR2 FYNNEI. This CDR3 region has 13 residues. The CDR3 loop is CASSMDRAPEAFF. CDR3 bases: TGTGCCAGCAGCATGGACAGGGCCCCTGAAGCTTTCTTT.